The 13 T cell receptor beta chains below were found in one sample sequenced in a study of regulatory T cells in long-lasting Graves disease. Arm-PCR with iRepertoire HTBI primers amplified the CDR3 regions for these TCR beta libraries. MiXCR was run by TCRdb on the multiplex PCR reads, yielding one entry per CDR3 protein. The data contain about 560,000 distinct CDR3 sequences, 15% to 20% of them singletons. The time point: newly diagnosed GD, antithyroid drugs for less than 3 months. The TCR library was made from RNA that had been extracted from PBMCs in TRIzol. These data were also reused for a study on T cells in Graves' hyperthyroidism and ophthalmopathy.

The material sequenced was peripheral blood mononuclear cells (PBMCs), taken at new diagnosis, from a patient treated with antithyroid drugs. These receptors were collected from a man aged 18 to 30 with Graves disease.

This clonotype was counted at least ten times. The V call is TRBV3-1, the J call TRBJ2-7; D not resolved. The CDR3 is 14 amino acids. Trimming removed 4 bases at V and 0 bases at J, with 10 bases between. The germline V gene encodes CDR1 LGHDT and CDR2 YNNKEL (reference sequence). In nucleotides, the CDR3 is TGTGCCAGCAGCCCGACCGCAGGCTCCTACGAGCAGTACTTC. Translated, it gives CASSPTAGSYEQYF.

This clonotype was seen a handful of times. This chain connects TRBV2 to TRBJ1-3, with unresolved D. This CDR3 contains 16 residues. Looked up from germline, CDR1 is SNHLY and CDR2 is FYNNEI. The V end lost 6 bases, the J end lost 0 bases, and 15 bases lay between the germline ends. For the CDR3, the DNA is TGTGCCAGCAGGAGATCGGTTGACATCTCTGGAAACACCATATATTTT. This sequence encodes CASRRSVDISGNTIYF.

The chain couples TRBV20-1 to TRBJ2-3; unclear D gene. Trimming removed 5 bases at V and 6 bases at J, with 9 bases between. The CDR3 extends over 11 amino acids. CDR1 DFQATT and CDR2 SNEGSKA come from the germline V gene (reference sequence). CDR3 residues: CSARSSDTQYF. The CDR3 bases are TGCAGTGCTCGCAGCTCGGATACGCAGTATTTT.

This clonotype was counted ten times or more. The V gene is TRBV2, the J gene TRBJ2-7; D gene unclear. Looked up from germline, CDR1 is SNHLY and CDR2 is FYNNEI. V gave up 6 bases and J gave up 0 bases, with 12 bases separating them. The CDR3 contains 14 residues. CDR3 in amino acids: CASRVSVTSYEQYF. In DNA, the CDR3 is TGTGCCAGCAGAGTAAGCGTAACCTCCTACGAGCAGTACTTC.

The CDR3 spells CASSRFLWAASREGYEQYF. CDR3 in DNA: TGCGCCAGCAGCCGCTTCCTTTGGGCGGCTAGCCGAGAAGGCTACGAGCAGTACTTC. The chain couples TRBV4-1 to TRBJ2-7; D perhaps matches TRBD2 (5 bases). Germline V gene lookup returns CDR1 MGHRA and CDR2 YSYEKL. The CDR3 contains 19 residues. V lost 4 bases and J 3 bases, leaving 28 bases between the germline ends.

The chain has TRBV28 and TRBJ1-2, with D tentatively TRBD1 (6 bases). Germline V lookup: CDR1 MDHEN, CDR2 SYDVKM. Trimming left V 10 bases short and J 8 bases short, with 11 bases between. The CDR3 loop spans 10 amino acids. CDR3 protein: CATRGAGYTF. The CDR3 region has the DNA TGTGCCACCCGGGGGGCGGGCTACACCTTC.

This chain connects TRBV7-3 to TRBJ2-3, with D perhaps TRBD1 or TRBD2 (5 bases each). CDR1 is SGHTA and CDR2 is FQGTGA in the germline V gene. V shed 8 bases and J shed 6 bases, with 15 bases lying between them. The CDR3 totals 13 residues. This CDR3 reads CASGSGAGDTQYF. The CDR3 nucleotides are TGTGCCAGCGGATCCGGGGCTGGGGATACGCAGTATTTT.

V usage is TRBV9 and J usage is TRBJ2-1; TRBD1 or TRBD2 may be the D gene (6 bases each). The CDR3 covers 15 residues. The V end lost 2 bases, the J end lost 4 bases, and 13 bases lay between the germline ends. Germline values: CDR1 SGDLS, CDR2 YYNGEE. CDR3 nucleotides: TGTGCCAGCAGCGTTCAGGGGAGCGGGTACAATGAGCAGTTCTTC. Protein sequence: CASSVQGSGYNEQFF.

The chain links TRBV19 to TRBJ1-5; the D gene is possibly TRBD1 (5 bases). The V end was cut by 3 bases, the J end by 5 bases, with 17 bases between. Germline-derived CDR1 and CDR2 are LNHDA and SQIVND (reference sequence). This CDR3 is 16 amino acids long. CDR3 nucleotides: TGTGCCAGTAGTATTACCGCCTTTGGGGGTTATCAGCCCCAGCATTTT. Amino acids: CASSITAFGGYQPQHF.

This clonotype was seen ten or more times. The chain links TRBV30 to TRBJ1-5; no clear D gene. This CDR3 comprises 13 residues. In germline, CDR1 is GTSNPN, CDR2 SVGIG (reference sequence). Trimming took off 0 bases at V and 2 bases at J, with 5 bases between the two ends. The CDR3 nucleotides are TGTGCCTGGAGTGTAGGTGGCAATCAGCCCCAGCATTTT. This encodes CAWSVGGNQPQHF.

The genes are TRBV7-3 and TRBJ2-3; 8 nucleotides align to TRBD1. The CDR3 totals 14 residues. J lost 6 bases, V lost 5 bases, and 7 bases had no gene match. Germline loops: CDR1 SGHTA, CDR2 FQGTGA. In DNA form, the CDR3 reads TGTGCCAGCAGCCCAAACTCAGGGGGCGATACGCAGTATTTT. Amino acids: CASSPNSGGDTQYF.

Of note for this clonotype: A much larger clone lies a single base off, so this may be a read error. The chain has TRBV20-1 and TRBJ2-1, with TRBD1 as a possible D gene (6 bases). CDR3 size: 11 residues. V was shortened by 4 bases and J by 11 bases, with 12 bases between the two germline ends. Germline V gene lookup returns CDR1 DFQATT and CDR2 SNEGSKA (reference sequence). CDR3 coding DNA: TGCAGTGCTAAGGAGTGGGACAAGCAGTTCTTC. Its protein product is CSAKEWDKQFF.

A few counts support this clonotype. The V call is TRBV19, the J call TRBJ2-1; 9 bases are a match to TRBD2. The germline V gene encodes CDR1 LNHDA and CDR2 SQIVND (reference sequence). The CDR3 is 13 amino acids. With 4 bases clipped from V and 12 bases from J, the junction kept 7 bases outside the gene matches. The CDR3 DNA sequence: TGTGCCAGTAGTACCGAGCGGGAGGTCAGGCAGTTCTTC. Encoded protein: CASSTEREVRQFF. The full variable domain, with the rest looked up from reference TRBV19 and TRBJ2-1, is DGGITQSPKYLFRKEGQNVTLSCEQNLNHDAMYWYRQDPGQGLRLIYYSQIVNDFQKGDIAEGYSVSREKKESFPLTVTSAQKNPTAFYLCASSTEREVRQFFGPGTRLTVL.